The rows below give T cell receptor beta chains drawn from one sample of a study of patients and donors after allogeneic stem cell transplantation. TCRdb reprocessed the RT-PCR reads with MiXCR, giving one entry per CDR3 protein. The sample holds approximately 98,000 distinct CDR3 sequences, 35% seen once. Source material: blood, either unsorted or a sorted T cell fraction (not recorded which). The receptors stem from a human donor who was either an allogeneic HSCT recipient or a stem cell or donor lymphocyte infusion donor (not recorded which). It is not recorded whose cells these are; they may come from a transplant donor. The CDR3 runs from the conserved cysteine through the conserved F or W. The D gene is left open where the match is weak. Clone size, where shown, is once, few, many, or a class for clones that have expanded.

TRBV6-1	NA	15	few	TRBJ1-3	CASLRTANSGNTIYF	TGTGCCAGCCTCCGGACAGCAAACTCTGGAAACACCATATATTTT
TRBV6-6	TRBD1	11	NA	TRBJ2-1	CATQGDNEQFF	TGTGCCACCCAGGGGGACAATGAGCAGTTCTTC
TRBV21-1	NA	17	few	TRBJ1-2	CASSPKRQEMHSYGYTF	TGTGCCAGCAGCCCCAAAAGACAGGAGATGCATAGCTATGGCTACACCTTC
TRBV24-1	NA	11	NA	TRBJ1-2	CATSGGYGYTF	TGTGCCACCAGTGGGGGTTATGGCTACACCTTC
TRBV11-2	NA	15	NA	TRBJ2-3	CASSSGRASTDTQYF	TGTGCCAGCAGCTCCGGACGAGCGAGCACAGATACGCAGTATTTT
TRBV11-1	NA	13	NA	TRBJ2-1	CASSLTTSNEQFF	TGTGCCAGCAGCTTGACGACTAGCAATGAGCAGTTCTTC
TRBV7-6	TRBD1	13	few	TRBJ1-2	CASSQTGGAGYTF	TGTGCCAGCAGCCAAACAGGGGGCGCAGGCTACACCTTC
TRBV6-5	NA	15	NA	TRBJ1-6	CASSRGQRLNSPLHF	TGTGCCAGCAGTCGAGGACAGAGGCTCAATTCACCCCTCCACTTT
TRBV18	NA	15	NA	TRBJ2-3	CASSRLQKSTDTQYF	TGTGCCAGCTCACGCTTGCAGAAAAGCACAGATACGCAGTATTTT
TRBV12-3/TRBV12-4	TRBD2	15	few	TRBJ2-3	CASSFRGRALDTQYF	TGTGCCAGCAGTTTCAGAGGGAGGGCCCTCGATACGCAGTATTTT
TRBV5-1	NA	14	many	TRBJ1-1	CASSSTPGNTEAFF	TGCGCCAGCAGCTCCACCCCAGGGAACACTGAAGCTTTCTTT
TRBV20-1	TRBD2	17	NA	TRBJ2-3	CSARDRGLAGGPYTQYF	TGCAGTGCTAGAGATCGGGGACTAGCGGGAGGGCCGTATACGCAGTATTTT
TRBV6-1	TRBD2	16	NA	TRBJ2-1	CASRRTGTSGNNEQFF	TGTGCCAGCAGGAGGACTGGGACTAGCGGGAACAATGAGCAGTTCTTC
TRBV5-6	NA	16	NA	TRBJ2-1	CASSWVDSGAWNEQFF	TGTGCCAGCAGCTGGGTGGACAGCGGAGCATGGAATGAGCAGTTCTTC
TRBV28	NA	13	NA	TRBJ2-5	CASSLPHQETQYF	TGTGCCAGCAGTTTACCCCACCAAGAGACCCAGTACTTC
TRBV7-8	NA	15	NA	TRBJ1-1	CASSPRGGMRTEAFF	TGTGCCAGCAGCCCTAGGGGGGGCATGAGGACTGAAGCTTTCTTT
TRBV29-1	NA	13	NA	TRBJ1-1	CSVDGDTNTEAFF	TGCAGCGTTGACGGGGACACGAACACTGAAGCTTTCTTT
TRBV7-9	NA	15	few	TRBJ1-4	CASSLTGTANEKLFF	TGTGCCAGCAGCTTGACCGGGACGGCAAATGAAAAACTGTTTTTT